The entry that follows covers one T cell receptor (beta chain) sequence. Its target is unknown. About 500 ng RNA was reverse transcribed with alpha and beta constant-region primers. Separate chain-specific third strand synthesis with multiplexing indices produced the alpha and beta libraries. The SP2 site served as the priming point for second strand synthesis. Using its own MiXCR run on the 5' RACE reads, TCRdb lists one record per CDR3 protein. This sample has around 8,200 distinct CDR3 sequences; approximately 11% occur once, and the top ten carry under 25%. No cell fractionation was done, so the repertoire covers all unsorted peripheral blood T cells. A roughly 2.4 ml peripheral blood sample was taken for RNA. This record belongs to a study of HIV-infected patients and healthy controls. On the study more broadly: CD8 counts did not change consistently during early therapy; the CD4:CD8 ratio climbed slightly. The study, taken as a whole, reports: HIV-infected repertoires had significantly higher mean Gini indices than controls, possibly reflecting oligoclonality.

Per germline, CDR1 MNHEY and CDR2 SMNVEV (reference sequence). The CDR3 sequence is 12 residues long. Trimming removed 6 bases at V and 5 bases at J, with 8 bases between. This chain links TRBV27 with TRBJ2-1; no firm D call. This clonotype was sampled from an adult with HIV infection. The material sequenced was blood, taken before antiretroviral therapy. Here the CDR3 reads CASRADHNEQFF. CDR3 nucleotide sequence: TGTGCCAGCAGAGCAGATCACAATGAGCAGTTCTTC.